The T cell receptor (beta chain) under discussion was sequenced for a study of CD8 T cells in Susac syndrome. Study-level points and caveats: As acknowledged by the study, its TCR sequencing and HLA analysis included a relatively small number of individuals.

With random hexamers, roughly 0.45 to 1 ug RNA was reverse transcribed. Across 54 Vbeta and 13 Jbeta, TCR beta CDR3 was amplified with immunoSEQ multiplex PCR. MiXCR, run by TCRdb on the immunoSEQ multiplex PCR reads, gives a single entry per CDR3 protein. This sample has just over 300,000 distinct CDR3 sequences, with 92% found just once. Sequencing of TCR beta was carried out in blood CD8+ and CD4+ T cells. The germline CDR1 and CDR2 sequences are LNHDA and SQIVND (reference sequence). The CDR3 totals 14 residues. Trimming cost V 5 bases and J 2 bases; bases outside gene matches: 4. In the case of this clonotype: No antigen is known for it.

This chain joins TRBV19 and TRBJ2-7; 9 bases are a match to TRBD2. This receptor was taken from a human donor with multiple sclerosis. Sequenced input: CD4+ T cells from PBMCs. For the CDR3, the DNA is TGTGCCAGTAGTGTGACTAGCGGAACCTACGAGCAGTACTTC. The encoded protein is CASSVTSGTYEQYF.